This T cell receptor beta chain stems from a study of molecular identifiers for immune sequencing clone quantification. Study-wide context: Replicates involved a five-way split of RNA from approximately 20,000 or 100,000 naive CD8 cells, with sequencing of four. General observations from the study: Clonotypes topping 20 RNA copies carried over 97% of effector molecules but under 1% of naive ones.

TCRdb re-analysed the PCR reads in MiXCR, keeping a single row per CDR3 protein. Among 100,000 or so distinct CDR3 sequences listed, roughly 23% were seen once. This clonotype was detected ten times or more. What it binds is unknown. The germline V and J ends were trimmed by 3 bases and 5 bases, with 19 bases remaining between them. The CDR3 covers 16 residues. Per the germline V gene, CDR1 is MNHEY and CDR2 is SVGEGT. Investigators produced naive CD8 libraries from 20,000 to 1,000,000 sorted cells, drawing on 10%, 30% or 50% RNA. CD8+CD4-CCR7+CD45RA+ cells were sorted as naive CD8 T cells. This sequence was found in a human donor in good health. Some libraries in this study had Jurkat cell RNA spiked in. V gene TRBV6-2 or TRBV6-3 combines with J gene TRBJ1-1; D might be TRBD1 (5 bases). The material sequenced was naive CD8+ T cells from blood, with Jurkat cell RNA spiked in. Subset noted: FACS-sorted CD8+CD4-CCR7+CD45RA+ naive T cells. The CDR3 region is CASSYGTVGVMTEAFF. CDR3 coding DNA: TGTGCCAGCAGTTATGGGACCGTCGGGGTTATGACTGAAGCTTTCTTT.